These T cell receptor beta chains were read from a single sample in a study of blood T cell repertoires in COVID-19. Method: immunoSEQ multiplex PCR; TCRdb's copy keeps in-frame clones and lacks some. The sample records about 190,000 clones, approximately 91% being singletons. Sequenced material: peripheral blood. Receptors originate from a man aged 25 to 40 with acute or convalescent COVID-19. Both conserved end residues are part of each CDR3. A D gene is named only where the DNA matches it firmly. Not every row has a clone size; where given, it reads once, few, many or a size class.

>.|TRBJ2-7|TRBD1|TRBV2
CASSVRGQGAYEQYF
TGTGCCAGCAGTGTGCGAGGACAGGGTGCATACGAGCAGTACTTC
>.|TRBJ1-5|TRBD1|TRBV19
CASSKTGGRNQPQHF
TGTGCCAGTAGTAAGACAGGGGGGCGCAATCAGCCCCAGCATTTT
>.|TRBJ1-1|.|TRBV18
CASSRAENTEAFF
TGTGCCAGCTCACGGGCAGAGAACACTGAAGCTTTCTTT
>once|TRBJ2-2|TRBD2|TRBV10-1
CASIGRGETGELFF
TGCGCCAGCATTGGGCGGGGGGAAACCGGGGAGCTGTTTTTT
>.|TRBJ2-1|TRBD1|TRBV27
CASRIRTGGLNEQFF
TGTGCCAGCAGGATAAGGACAGGGGGGCTAAATGAGCAGTTCTTC
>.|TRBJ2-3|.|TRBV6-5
CASSLRGSHGTDTQYF
TGTGCCAGCAGTTTACGGGGTTCACACGGCACAGATACGCAGTATTTT
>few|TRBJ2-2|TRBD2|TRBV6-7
CASSPGRGDTGELFF
TGTGCCAGCAGTCCCGGGCGGGGGGACACCGGGGAGCTGTTTTTT
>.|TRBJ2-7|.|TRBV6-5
CASSLTSYEQYF
TGTGCCAGCAGTCTTACATCCTACGAGCAGTACTTC
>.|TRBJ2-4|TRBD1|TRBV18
CASSPGTGGQNIQYF
TGTGCCAGCTCACCCGGGACAGGGGGACAGAACATTCAGTACTTC
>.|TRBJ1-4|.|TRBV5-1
CASSLVGPATNEKLFF
TGCGCCAGCAGCTTGGTCGGTCCGGCAACTAATGAAAAACTGTTTTTT
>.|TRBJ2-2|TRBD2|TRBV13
CASSSSGYNTGELFF
TGTGCCAGCAGTTCTAGCGGTTATAACACCGGGGAGCTGTTTTTT
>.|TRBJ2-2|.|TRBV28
CASSAPPGGKGTGELFF
TGTGCCAGCAGTGCACCTCCAGGGGGGAAAGGCACCGGGGAGCTGTTTTTT